Each of the 22 T cell receptor beta chains below was sequenced from the same sample in a study of T-cell reconstitution after alpha-beta-depleted transplantation in children. The library targeted TCRbeta and was prepared with unique molecular identifiers. TCRdb reprocessed the PCR reads with MiXCR, giving one entry per CDR3 protein. The sample includes over 150,000 distinct CDR3 sequences, 6.6% of them seen just once. The specimen was PBMCs, collected before TCRalphabeta/CD19-depleted stem cell transplant. The receptors were sampled from a boy between 2 and 15 years old with acute lymphoblastic leukemia, due to receive a stem cell transplant.

Many counts were recorded for this clonotype. The DNA for the CDR3 is TGTGCCAGCAGCTCCTTTTGGGCAGACTACAATGAGCAGTTCTTC. The encoded protein is CASSSFWADYNEQFF. This chain connects TRBV7-2 to TRBJ2-1; the D is unclear. Germline V gene data show CDR1 as SGHTA and CDR2 as FQGNSA. The V and J ends lost 4 bases and 3 bases respectively, with 13 bases between them. The CDR3 runs 15 residues.

This clonotype was recorded at least ten times. This CDR3 is CASRTGGMIYEQYF. CDR3 DNA sequence: TGTGCCAGCCGGACGGGGGGTATGATCTACGAGCAGTACTTC. The chain employs TRBV27 and TRBJ2-7; TRBD2 matches at 7 bases. Trimming cost V 8 bases and J 3 bases; bases outside gene matches: 10. The CDR3 has 14 amino acids. Germline CDR1 MNHEY, CDR2 SMNVEV (reference sequence).

This clonotype was detected ten times or more. The chain links TRBV20-1 to TRBJ2-1, with TRBD1 identical over 9 bases. V lost 5 bases and J lost 9; bases outside the gene matches: 14. Germline CDR1 and CDR2: DFQATT and SNEGSKA (reference sequence). This CDR3 is built from 15 residues. DNA of the CDR3: TGCAGTGCTCCCCCCGGACAGGGGATTAGTGGTGAGCAGTTCTTC. Its protein product is CSAPPGQGISGEQFF.

The chain carries TRBV2 and TRBJ1-2; perhaps TRBD1 as D (5 bases). The CDR3 length is 13 residues. V shed 6 bases and J shed 0 bases, with 8 bases lying between them. Per germline, CDR1 SNHLY and CDR2 FYNNEI. As DNA, the CDR3 is TGTGCCAGCAGACAGGCAGCTAACTATGGCTACACCTTC. Encoded protein: CASRQAANYGYTF.

The chain joins TRBV7-9 to TRBJ1-1; perhaps TRBD1 as D (6 bases). The CDR3 is made up of 15 amino acids. Germline CDR1 SEHNR, CDR2 FQNEAQ (reference sequence). Trimming removed 6 bases at V and 0 bases at J, with 14 bases between. The CDR3: CASSRGGAMNTEAFF. The CDR3 nucleotides are TGTGCCAGCAGTCGGGGGGGGGCAATGAACACTGAAGCTTTCTTT.

The chain combines TRBV2 with TRBJ1-5, with TRBD1 as a possible D gene (5 bases). The CDR3 has 14 residues. V gave up 8 bases and J gave up 2 bases, with 13 bases separating them. CDR1 and CDR2 from the germline V gene are SNHLY and FYNNEI. CDR3: CASGRDGGNQPQHF. CDR3 coding DNA: TGTGCCAGCGGTCGGGACGGGGGCAATCAGCCCCAGCATTTT.

A few counts support this clonotype. The chain joins TRBV5-6 to TRBJ2-2, with unresolved D. Germline V lookup: CDR1 SGHDT, CDR2 YYEEEE. This CDR3 region has 11 residues. Trimming took off 7 bases at V and 6 bases at J, with 7 bases between the two ends. The CDR3 loop reads CASGSSGELFF. The DNA for the CDR3 is TGTGCCAGCGGAAGTTCCGGGGAGCTGTTTTTT.

This clonotype occurred many times. V gene TRBV28 combines with J gene TRBJ2-7; D gene uncertain. CDR3 length: 13 residues. The V end lost 10 bases, the J end lost 0 bases, and 13 bases lay between the germline ends. CDR1 is MDHEN, CDR2 SYDVKM, per germline. Here the CDR3 DNA reads TGTGCCATCCAACTCCTATCCTCCTACGAGCAGTACTTC. Translating it yields CAIQLLSSYEQYF.

This clonotype has a count of ten or more. This chain uses TRBV10-2 with TRBJ2-7; a weak D match, TRBD1 (7 bases). V shed 6 bases and J shed 6 bases, with 15 bases lying between them. Germline CDR1 reads WSHSY; CDR2 reads SAAADI. This CDR3 region has 13 residues. The CDR3, as DNA: TGCGCCAGCAGCTCTCAGGGGGGTACCGAGCAGTACTTC. It is translated as CASSSQGGTEQYF.

This clonotype showed up just a few times. The rearrangement links TRBV15 to TRBJ2-5; 11 nucleotides match TRBD2. With 0 bases clipped from V and 8 bases from J, the junction kept 5 bases outside the gene matches. The CDR3 covers 15 residues. In germline, CDR1 is LNHNV, CDR2 YYDKDF (reference sequence). CDR3 residues: CATSRDSGGADTQYF. The CDR3, as DNA: TGTGCCACCAGCAGAGATAGCGGGGGGGCAGACACCCAGTACTTC.

This clonotype has a handful of counts. This chain links TRBV5-1 with TRBJ1-1; D possibly corresponds to TRBD1 (6 bases). This CDR3 has 14 amino acids. Germline V gene lookup returns CDR1 SGHRS and CDR2 YFSETQ. The V end was cut by 3 bases, the J end by 2 bases, with 11 bases between. CDR3 nucleotides: TGCGCCAGCAGCTATATGGGGGGCAACACTGAAGCTTTCTTT. It encodes CASSYMGGNTEAFF. The complete variable domain, with remaining parts taken from reference TRBV5-1 and TRBJ1-1, reads KAGVTQTPRYLIKTRGQQVTLSCSPISGHRSVSWYQQTPGQGLQFLFEYFSETQRNKGNFPGRFSGRQFSNSRSEMNVSTLELGDSALYLCASSYMGGNTEAFFGQGTRLTVV.

This clonotype was seen ten or more times. J is TRBJ1-6 and V is TRBV28; no definite D call. V shed 3 bases and J shed 8 bases, with 14 bases lying between them. In germline, CDR1 is MDHEN, CDR2 SYDVKM. The CDR3 extends over 15 amino acids. CDR3 loop: CASSLLVLWYSPLHF. The CDR3 DNA reads as TGTGCCAGCAGTTTGTTGGTTTTGTGGTATTCACCCCTCCACTTT.

This clonotype has just a few counts. This chain connects TRBV7-2 to TRBJ2-5; D is undetermined. The CDR3 contains 14 residues. Trimming took 0 bases from V and 4 from J, leaving 9 bases between them. The V gene's germline CDR1 is SGHTA and CDR2 FQGNSA. This chain's CDR3 is CASSLASRRETQYF. CDR3 coding DNA: TGTGCCAGCAGCTTAGCCAGCAGAAGAGAGACCCAGTACTTC.

V is TRBV6-5 and J is TRBJ2-3, with TRBD1 matching over 8 bases. The CDR3 has 15 amino acids. Germline lookup yields CDR1 MNHEY and CDR2 SVGAGI. With 5 bases clipped from V and 6 bases from J, the junction kept 10 bases outside the gene matches. In DNA form, the CDR3 reads TGTGCCAGCAGTAACTTGGACAGGGCCGGGGATACGCAGTATTTT. The encoded protein is CASSNLDRAGDTQYF.

This clonotype came up many times. This chain links TRBV5-1 with TRBJ2-5; D not certain. The V end was cut by 2 bases, the J end by 5 bases, with 10 bases between. Germline CDR1 SGHRS, CDR2 YFSETQ. The CDR3 covers 13 residues. CDR3 protein: CASSLQSMETQYF. CDR3 coding DNA: TGCGCCAGCAGCTTACAGTCAATGGAGACCCAGTACTTC.

This clonotype was seen only a few times. The V gene is TRBV5-5, the J gene TRBJ1-1; weak D call: TRBD1 (5 bases). Germline V lookup: CDR1 SGHKS, CDR2 YYEKEE (reference sequence). The CDR3 is 17 residues long. V lost 5 bases and J 2 bases, leaving 22 bases between the germline ends. The DNA for the CDR3 is TGTGCCAGCAGAAAGGGGCCTGGCAGGATTTACAACACTGAAGCTTTCTTT. This codes for CASRKGPGRIYNTEAFF.

This clonotype has ten or more counts. The V and J genes are TRBV6-5 and TRBJ2-5, with 8 bases lining up with TRBD1. V lost 2 bases and J lost 2; bases outside the gene matches: 4. This CDR3 contains 15 residues. Germline CDR1 and CDR2: MNHEY and SVGAGI. CDR3 DNA sequence: TGTGCCAGCAGTTACGGGGGGACAGGACAAGAGACCCAGTACTTC. This encodes CASSYGGTGQETQYF.

This clonotype was found many times. The V call is TRBV7-2, the J call TRBJ1-3; D might be TRBD1 (5 bases). This CDR3 has 15 residues. The germline V gene encodes CDR1 SGHTA and CDR2 FQGNSA. The V end lost 5 bases, the J end lost 0 bases, and 11 bases lay between the germline ends. CDR3 sequence reads: CASSLGLFSGNTIYF. CDR3 bases: TGTGCCAGCAGCCTGGGGCTGTTCTCTGGAAACACCATATATTTT.

In nucleotides, the CDR3 is TGTGCCAGCAGCCCAAAATTAGCGGGGGAGGCCTACGAGCAGTACTTC. This codes for CASSPKLAGEAYEQYF. The chain links TRBV7-6 to TRBJ2-7; 9 positions match TRBD2. CDR1 SGHVS and CDR2 FNYEAQ come from the germline V gene. The CDR3 spans 16 residues. The V segment lost 5 bases and the J segment 2 bases; nucleotides outside the gene matches: 10.

For this clonotype: Just one base apart from a much larger clone, this may be a read error. This chain joins TRBV7-8 and TRBJ2-1, with 8 bases aligning to TRBD1. The CDR3 consists of 16 residues. Germline V gives CDR1 SGHVS, CDR2 FQNEAQ. CDR3 loop: CASSRMTGDSYNERFF. The CDR3 bases are TGTGCCAGCAGCCGAATGACAGGGGACTCCTACAATGAGCGGTTCTTC.

This clonotype appeared many times. The V call is TRBV28, the J call TRBJ1-4; 9 bases fit TRBD1. The CDR3 sequence is 18 residues long. The junction had 9 bases not matched to a gene; V was cut back by 3 bases and J by 1 base. Germline CDR1 reads MDHEN; CDR2 reads SYDVKM. The CDR3 DNA follows: TGTGCCAGCAGTTTGCCCACAGGGGGCGGACGAACTAATGAAAAACTGTTTTTT. It translates to CASSLPTGGGRTNEKLFF.

This clonotype was observed at least ten times. CDR3 protein: CASSEGPTGAYEQYF. For the CDR3, the DNA is TGTGCCAGCAGTGAAGGGCCCACGGGCGCCTACGAGCAGTACTTC. The rearrangement links TRBV6-1 to TRBJ2-7; unclear D gene. Germline CDR1 is MNHNS and CDR2 is SASEGT. This CDR3 region has 15 residues. Trimming cost V 1 base and J 2 bases, with 12 bases left between them.